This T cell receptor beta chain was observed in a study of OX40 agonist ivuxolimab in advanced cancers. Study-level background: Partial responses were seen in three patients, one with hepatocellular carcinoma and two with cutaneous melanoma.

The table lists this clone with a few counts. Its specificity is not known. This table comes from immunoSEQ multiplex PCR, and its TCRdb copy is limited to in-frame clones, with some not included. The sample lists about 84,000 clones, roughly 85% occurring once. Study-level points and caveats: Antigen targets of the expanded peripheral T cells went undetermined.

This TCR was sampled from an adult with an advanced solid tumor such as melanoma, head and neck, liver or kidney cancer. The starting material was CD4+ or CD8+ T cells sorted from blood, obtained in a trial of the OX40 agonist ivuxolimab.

The CDR3 DNA is TGCGCCAGCAGCCAAGCTAAGGGGTTGAAAATCCACGAGCAGTACTTC. Amino acid sequence: CASSQAKGLKIHEQYF. This chain connects TRBV4-1 to TRBJ2-7, with TRBD1 as a possible D gene (5 bases). The CDR3 totals 16 residues. V lost 1 base to trimming and J lost 5 bases, with 18 bases between them. Germline values: CDR1 MGHRA, CDR2 YSYEKL.